The entry below describes one T cell receptor beta chain. This entry belongs to a study of T-cell memory formation after mild COVID-19. One entry per CDR3 protein results from TCRdb running MiXCR on the 5' RACE reads. The sample has a few hundred thousand distinct CDR3 sequences, roughly 24% seen once; the top ten hold 7% to 9.5%. Trimming left V 3 bases short and J 4 bases short, with 16 bases between. CDR3 length equals 15 residues. The germline V gene encodes CDR1 SGHNT and CDR2 YENEEA. Sequences were obtained from PBMCs or a T cell subset sorted from them (not recorded which). The chain joins TRBV11-3 to TRBJ2-7, with D perhaps TRBD2 (5 bases). This receptor was obtained from an adult woman who had mild COVID-19 (a few samples of this study predate the infection). Cell type and time point are not known. In nucleotides, the CDR3 is TGTGCCAGCAGCTTGAGCCCAGAGGGAGTGTACGAGCAGTACTTC. Protein: CASSLSPEGVYEQYF.